The 8 T cell receptor beta chains below were found in one sample sequenced in a study of beta chain features in type 1 diabetes. TCRB transcripts that were expressed got sequenced, as all of the isolated RNA had been reverse transcribed. Data came from immunoSEQ multiplex PCR; TCRdb stores just in-frame clones and leaves some out. The sample holds about 160,000 clones; about 9.8% are singletons and the top ten take 2% to 3%. The sample comprised central memory CD4+ T cells from blood. The receptors derive from a woman younger than 30 in good health.

The chain links TRBV30 to TRBJ1-5, with D perhaps TRBD1 (6 bases). CDR1 is GTSNPN and CDR2 is SVGIG in the germline V gene (reference sequence). The V gene lost 0 bases and the J gene lost 6 bases, with 15 bases spanning the gap. This CDR3 contains 15 residues. CDR3 sequence reads: CAWSVGNRVSQPQHF. As DNA, the CDR3 is TGTGCCTGGAGTGTAGGGAACAGGGTGAGTCAGCCCCAGCATTTT.

This clone was detected a few times. This CDR3 reads CASGQSGSYNEQFF. Written as DNA, the CDR3 is TGTGCCAGCGGACAGTCTGGCTCCTACAATGAGCAGTTCTTC. V usage is TRBV9 and J usage is TRBJ2-1; D is possibly TRBD1 (6 bases). Germline CDR1 and CDR2: SGDLS and YYNGEE. V shed 7 bases and J shed 0 bases, with 11 bases lying between them. The CDR3 sequence is 14 residues long.

This clone has just a few counts. The chain recombines TRBV5-1 with TRBJ2-1; 8 nucleotides agree with TRBD1. The trim removed 4 bases at V and 10 bases at J, leaving 10 bases unmatched. The germline CDR1 and CDR2 sequences are SGHRS and YFSETQ. The CDR3 consists of 14 residues. CDR3 sequence (DNA): TGCGCCAGCAGCCAGGGACAGGAAGAAAGGGAGCAGTTCTTC. Translation: CASSQGQEEREQFF.

The V and J genes are TRBV5-1 and TRBJ2-7, with a tentative D call TRBD2 (6 bases). Germline values: CDR1 SGHRS, CDR2 YFSETQ. This CDR3 contains 15 residues. Deletions cut 0 bases from V and 3 bases from J, with 13 bases between. CDR3 in amino acids: CASSLAGGRGYEQYF. CDR3 nucleotides: TGCGCCAGCAGCTTGGCCGGGGGACGGGGCTACGAGCAGTACTTC.

This clone was seen more than once but under ten times. This sample also contains other DNA sequences that code for the same CDR3. This chain joins TRBV18 and TRBJ1-5; 8 nucleotides agree with TRBD1. This CDR3 is 16 amino acids long. Trimming cost V 2 bases and J 1 base; bases outside gene matches: 4. CDR1 and CDR2 from the germline V gene are KGHSH and LQKENI. CDR3 region: CASSPGQGGSNQPQHF. The DNA of the CDR3 is TGTGCCAGCTCACCAGGACAGGGAGGCAGCAATCAGCCCCAGCATTTT.

This chain links TRBV2 with TRBJ2-3; the D gene is possibly TRBD2 (8 bases). Germline assignment: CDR1 SNHLY and CDR2 FYNNEI. V shed 8 bases and J shed 6 bases, with 21 bases lying between them. The CDR3 loop spans 15 amino acids. The CDR3 bases are TGTGCCAGCGGTCGGGAGGGGGCGCGAAGGGATACGCAGTATTTT. Protein sequence: CASGREGARRDTQYF. The full variable domain, its missing parts supplied by reference TRBV2 and TRBJ2-3, is EPEVTQTPSHQVTQMGQEVILRCVPISNHLYFYWYRQILGQKVEFLVSFYNNEISEKSEIFDDQFSVERPDGSNFTLKIRSTKLEDSAMYFCASGREGARRDTQYFGPGTRLTVL.

This clone occurred a few times. The chain has TRBV5-1 and TRBJ2-4; TRBD2 matches 8 bases. V shed 3 bases, J shed 6 bases, and the junction held 8 bases outside the gene matches. Looked up from germline, CDR1 is SGHRS and CDR2 is YFSETQ. CDR3 length: 15 amino acids. Written as DNA, the CDR3 is TGCGCCAGCAGCTCAGAAGGGACTAGAGGAAACATTCAGTACTTC. Translation: CASSSEGTRGNIQYF.

This chain joins TRBV11-1 and TRBJ1-2; 8 bases match TRBD1. The CDR3 has 14 amino acids. Germline values: CDR1 SGHAT, CDR2 FQDESV (reference sequence). After removal of 4 bases from V and 4 bases from J, the junction contained 5 bases not matched to a gene. CDR3 in amino acids: CASSSGQGRYGYTF. The CDR3 DNA reads TGTGCCAGCAGCTCTGGACAGGGCCGCTATGGCTACACCTTC.